The entry that follows covers one TCR beta chain sequence. Method: immunoSEQ multiplex PCR; TCRdb's copy keeps in-frame clones and lacks some. The sample includes 65,000 to 70,000 clones, less than 90% of them seen just once. This entry is derived from a study of blood T cell repertoires in COVID-19. The sample was peripheral blood. The source is a man older than 75 with acute or convalescent COVID-19.

The CDR3 DNA sequence: TGCGCCAGCAGAGGGGTTGGTAGCACTGAAGCTTTCTTT. Amino acids: CASRGVGSTEAFF. This rearrangement joins TRBV5-1 to TRBJ1-1, with D possibly being TRBD1 (5 bases). The germline V gene encodes CDR1 SGHRS and CDR2 YFSETQ. The CDR3 contains 13 residues. Trimming took off 5 bases at V and 4 bases at J, with 12 bases between the two ends. Based on the CDR3 plus reference TRBV5-1 and TRBJ1-1, the full variable domain is KAGVTQTPRYLIKTRGQQVTLSCSPISGHRSVSWYQQTPGQGLQFLFEYFSETQRNKGNFPGRFSGRQFSNSRSEMNVSTLELGDSALYLCASRGVGSTEAFFGQGTRLTVV.